The clone carrying this T cell receptor beta chain showed up just a few times. Its antigen is not known. The record originates from a study of CD8 T cells in ankylosing spondylitis. Study-wide findings and caveats: Within ankylosing spondylitis blood, a TCR beta motif made up of eight or nine highly homologous variants appeared to be characteristic.

Germline CDR1 and CDR2: SGHRS and YFSETQ. V was clipped by 4 bases and J by 2 bases, with 21 bases between them. This CDR3 spans 17 amino acids. Libraries of TCR beta came from quantitative 5'-RACE with molecular barcodes. Each CDR3 protein gets one entry after TCRdb re-called the 5' RACE reads with MiXCR. This table holds over 600,000 distinct CDR3 sequences, under 20% found once. The sequenced sample consisted of blood, either unsorted or a sorted T cell fraction (not recorded which). This receptor was obtained from a male donor with ankylosing spondylitis. This chain uses TRBV5-1 with TRBJ2-5, with D maybe TRBD2 (5 bases). CDR3 DNA: TGCGCCAGCAGCCAAGGAACTTACGGGATAACTCAAGAGACCCAGTACTTC. Its protein product is CASSQGTYGITQETQYF.